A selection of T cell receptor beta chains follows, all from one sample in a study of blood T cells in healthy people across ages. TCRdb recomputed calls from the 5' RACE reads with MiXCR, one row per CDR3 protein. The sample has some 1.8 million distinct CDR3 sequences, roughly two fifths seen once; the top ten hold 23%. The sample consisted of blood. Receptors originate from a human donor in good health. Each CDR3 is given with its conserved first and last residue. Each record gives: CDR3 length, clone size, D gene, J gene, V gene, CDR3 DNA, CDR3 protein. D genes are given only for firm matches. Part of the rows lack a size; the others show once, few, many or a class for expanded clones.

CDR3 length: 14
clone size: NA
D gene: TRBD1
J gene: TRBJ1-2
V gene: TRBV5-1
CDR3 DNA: TGCGCCAGCAGCTCGGGACAGGGGGCTTCTAGCTACACCTTC
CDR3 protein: CASSSGQGASSYTF

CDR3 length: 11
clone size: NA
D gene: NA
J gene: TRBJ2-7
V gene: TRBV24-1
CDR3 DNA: TGTGCCATCTCCAACGGGGGAGAGCAGTACTTC
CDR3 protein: CAISNGGEQYF

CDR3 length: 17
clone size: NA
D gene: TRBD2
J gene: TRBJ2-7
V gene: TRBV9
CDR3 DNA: TGTGCCAGCAGCGTCACACCCTTAGCGGGGGGACCCTACGAGCAGTACTTC
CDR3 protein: CASSVTPLAGGPYEQYF

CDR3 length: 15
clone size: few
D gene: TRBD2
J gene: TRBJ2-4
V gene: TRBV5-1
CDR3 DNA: TGCGCCAGCAGCTTGGTAACGGGACTATTAAACATTCAGTACTTC
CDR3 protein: CASSLVTGLLNIQYF

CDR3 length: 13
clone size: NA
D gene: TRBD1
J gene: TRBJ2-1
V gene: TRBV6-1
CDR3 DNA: TGTGCCAGCAGTGAAGAGGAACAGGGGAATCGGTTCTTC
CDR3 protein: CASSEEEQGNRFF

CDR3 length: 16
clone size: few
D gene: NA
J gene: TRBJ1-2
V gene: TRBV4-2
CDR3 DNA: TGTGCCAGCAGCCAAGATCGGAAAGGCCTAAACTATGGCTACACCTTC
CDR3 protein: CASSQDRKGLNYGYTF

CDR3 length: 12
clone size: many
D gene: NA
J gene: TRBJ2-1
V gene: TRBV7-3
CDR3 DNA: TGTGCCAGCAGCTTAACCAACAATGAGCAGTTCTTC
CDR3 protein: CASSLTNNEQFF

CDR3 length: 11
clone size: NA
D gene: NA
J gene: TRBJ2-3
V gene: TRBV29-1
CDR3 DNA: TGCAGCATCGCCTTCTGGGATACGCAGTATTTT
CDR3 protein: CSIAFWDTQYF

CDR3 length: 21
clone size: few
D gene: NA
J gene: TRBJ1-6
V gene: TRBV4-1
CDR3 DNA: TGCGCCAGCAGCCAACCCCAGGAGGCGGATATCGTCGGCTCCTATAATTCACCCCTCCACTTT
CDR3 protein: CASSQPQEADIVGSYNSPLHF

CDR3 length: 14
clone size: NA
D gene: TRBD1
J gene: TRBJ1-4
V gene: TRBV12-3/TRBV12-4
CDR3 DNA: TGTGCCAGCAACCACAGGGGGCTGACTGAAAAACTGTTTTTT
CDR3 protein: CASNHRGLTEKLFF